This T cell receptor beta chain comes out of a study of T-cell memory formation after mild COVID-19. Study-level results: Specificity for SARS-CoV-2 was not confirmed among the second-wave clones peaking on day 37. Clones contracting day 15 to 85 were balanced CD4/CD8; later expanders leaned CD4+.

Germline V gene data show CDR1 as SGHRS and CDR2 as YFSETQ. The V and J ends lost 7 bases and 6 bases respectively, with 13 bases between them. This CDR3 region has 13 residues. A single record per CDR3 protein comes from TCRdb applying MiXCR to the 5' RACE reads. The table lists fewer than 350,000 distinct CDR3 sequences, roughly 8.2% of them singletons. This clonotype has a count of ten or more. Its antigen is undetermined. The chain links TRBV5-1 to TRBJ2-2; possible D gene TRBD1, 6 bases. The sequence was collected from a man aged 18 to 35 who had mild COVID-19 (a few samples of this study predate the infection). Cell type and time point are not known. Specimen: PBMCs or a T cell subset sorted from them (not recorded which). The CDR3 loop is CASCIQGPGELFF. CDR3 nucleotide sequence: TGCGCCAGCTGCATACAGGGCCCCGGGGAGCTGTTTTTT.